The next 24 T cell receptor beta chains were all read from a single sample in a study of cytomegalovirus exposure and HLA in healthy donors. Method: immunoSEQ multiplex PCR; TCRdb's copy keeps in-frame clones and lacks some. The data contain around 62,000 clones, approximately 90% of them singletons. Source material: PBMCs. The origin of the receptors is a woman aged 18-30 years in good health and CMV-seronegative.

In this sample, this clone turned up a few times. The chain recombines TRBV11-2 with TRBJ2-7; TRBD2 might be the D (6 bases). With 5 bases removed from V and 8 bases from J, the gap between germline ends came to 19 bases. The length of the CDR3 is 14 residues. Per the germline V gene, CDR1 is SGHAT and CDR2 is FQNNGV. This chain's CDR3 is CASSPRRDLLQQYF. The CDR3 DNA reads TGTGCCAGCAGCCCTAGGAGGGACCTCCTCCAGCAGTACTTC.

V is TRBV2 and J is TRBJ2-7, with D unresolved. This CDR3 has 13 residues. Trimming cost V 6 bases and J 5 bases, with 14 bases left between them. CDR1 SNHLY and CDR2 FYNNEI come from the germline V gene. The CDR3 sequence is CASSSWSLNEQYF. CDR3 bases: TGTGCCAGCAGCTCCTGGAGTCTCAACGAGCAGTACTTC.

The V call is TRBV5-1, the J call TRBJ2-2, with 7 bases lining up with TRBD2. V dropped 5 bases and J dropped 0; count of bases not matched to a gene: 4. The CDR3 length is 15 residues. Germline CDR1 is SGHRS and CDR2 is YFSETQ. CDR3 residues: CASSRSGANTGELFF. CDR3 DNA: TGCGCCAGCAGTCGGAGCGGGGCGAACACCGGGGAGCTGTTTTTT. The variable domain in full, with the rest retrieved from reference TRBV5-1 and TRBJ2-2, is KAGVTQTPRYLIKTRGQQVTLSCSPISGHRSVSWYQQTPGQGLQFLFEYFSETQRNKGNFPGRFSGRQFSNSRSEMNVSTLELGDSALYLCASSRSGANTGELFFGEGSRLTVL.

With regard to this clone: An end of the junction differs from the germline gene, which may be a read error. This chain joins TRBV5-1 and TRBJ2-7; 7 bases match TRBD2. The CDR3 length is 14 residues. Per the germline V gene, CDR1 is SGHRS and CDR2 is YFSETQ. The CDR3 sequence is CASSSSFGGYGQYF. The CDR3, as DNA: TGCGCCAGCAGCTCATCTTTCGGGGGGTACGGGCAGTACTTC.

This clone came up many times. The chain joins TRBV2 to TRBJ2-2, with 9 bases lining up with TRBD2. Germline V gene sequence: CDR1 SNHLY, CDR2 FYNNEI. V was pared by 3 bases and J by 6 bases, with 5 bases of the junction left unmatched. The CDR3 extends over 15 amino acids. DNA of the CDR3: TGTGCCAGCAGTGAGGCGGGAGGGCCGCCCGGGGAGCTGTTTTTT. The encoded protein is CASSEAGGPPGELFF.

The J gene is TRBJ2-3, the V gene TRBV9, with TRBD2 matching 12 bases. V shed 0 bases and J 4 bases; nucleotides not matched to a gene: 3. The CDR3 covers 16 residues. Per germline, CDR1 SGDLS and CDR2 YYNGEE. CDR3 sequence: CASSVGLAGVSDTQYF. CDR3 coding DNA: TGTGCCAGCAGCGTAGGACTAGCGGGAGTATCAGATACGCAGTATTTT. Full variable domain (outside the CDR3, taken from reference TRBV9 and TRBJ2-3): DSGVTQTPKHLITATGQRVTLRCSPRSGDLSVYWYQQSLDQGLQFLIQYYNGEERAKGNILERFSAQQFPDLHSELNLSSLELGDSALYFCASSVGLAGVSDTQYFGPGTRLTVL.

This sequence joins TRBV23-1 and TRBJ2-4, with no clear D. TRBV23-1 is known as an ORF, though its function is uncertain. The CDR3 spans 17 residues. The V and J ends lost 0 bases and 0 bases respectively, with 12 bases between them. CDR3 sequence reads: CASSQSSRPLAKNIQYF. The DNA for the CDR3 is TGCGCCAGCAGTCAATCGAGCAGGCCCCTAGCCAAAAACATTCAGTACTTC.

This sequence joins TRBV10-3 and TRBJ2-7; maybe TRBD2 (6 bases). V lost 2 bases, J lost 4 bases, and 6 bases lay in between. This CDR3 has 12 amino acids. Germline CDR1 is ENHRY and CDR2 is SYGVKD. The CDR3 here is CAISEGGYEQYF. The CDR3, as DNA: TGTGCCATCAGTGAGGGAGGGTACGAGCAGTACTTC.

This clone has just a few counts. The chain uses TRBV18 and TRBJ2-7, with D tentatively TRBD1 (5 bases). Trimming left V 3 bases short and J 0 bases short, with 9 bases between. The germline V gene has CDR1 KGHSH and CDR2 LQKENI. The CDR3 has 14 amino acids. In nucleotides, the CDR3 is TGTGCCAGCTCACCTACGACAGTCTCCTACGAGCAGTACTTC. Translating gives CASSPTTVSYEQYF.

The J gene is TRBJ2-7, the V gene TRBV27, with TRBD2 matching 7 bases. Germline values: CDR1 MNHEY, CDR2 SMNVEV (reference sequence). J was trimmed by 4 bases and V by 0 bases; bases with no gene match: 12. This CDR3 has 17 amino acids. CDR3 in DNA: TGTGCCAGCAGTTTATCCGTCATGGGAGGGATCCCATACGAGCAGTACTTC. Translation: CASSLSVMGGIPYEQYF.

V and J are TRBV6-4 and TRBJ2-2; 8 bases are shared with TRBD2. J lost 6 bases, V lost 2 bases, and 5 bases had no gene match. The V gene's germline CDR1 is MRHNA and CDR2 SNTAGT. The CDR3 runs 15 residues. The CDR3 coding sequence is TGTGCCAGCAGTGACGGAACGGGAGGGTCCGGGGAGCTGTTTTTT. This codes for CASSDGTGGSGELFF.

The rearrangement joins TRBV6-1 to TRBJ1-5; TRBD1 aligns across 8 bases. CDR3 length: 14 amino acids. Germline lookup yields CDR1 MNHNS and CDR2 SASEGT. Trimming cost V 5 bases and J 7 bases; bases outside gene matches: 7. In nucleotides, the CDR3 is TGTGCCAGCAGTTTCCCAGGGGGCAGCCAGCCCCAGCATTTT. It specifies CASSFPGGSQPQHF.

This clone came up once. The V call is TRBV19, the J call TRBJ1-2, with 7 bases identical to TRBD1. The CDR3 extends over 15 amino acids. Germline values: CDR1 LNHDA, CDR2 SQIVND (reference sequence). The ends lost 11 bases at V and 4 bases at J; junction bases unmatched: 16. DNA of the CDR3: TGTGCCTGCTACGGTTGGGCCCCAGGGGGCTATGGCTACACCTTC. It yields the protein CACYGWAPGGYGYTF.

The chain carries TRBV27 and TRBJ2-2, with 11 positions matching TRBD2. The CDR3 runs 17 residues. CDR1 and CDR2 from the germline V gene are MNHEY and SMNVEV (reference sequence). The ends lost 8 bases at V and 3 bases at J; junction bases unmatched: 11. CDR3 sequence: CASARTSGPRYTGELFF. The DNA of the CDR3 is TGTGCCAGCGCCCGGACTAGCGGGCCCCGGTACACCGGGGAGCTGTTTTTT.

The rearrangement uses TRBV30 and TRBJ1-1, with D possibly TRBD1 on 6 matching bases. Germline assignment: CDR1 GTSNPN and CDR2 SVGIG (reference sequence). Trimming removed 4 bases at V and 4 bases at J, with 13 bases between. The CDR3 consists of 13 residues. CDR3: CAWKFTGPTEAFF. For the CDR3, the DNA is TGTGCCTGGAAGTTCACAGGGCCCACTGAAGCTTTCTTT.

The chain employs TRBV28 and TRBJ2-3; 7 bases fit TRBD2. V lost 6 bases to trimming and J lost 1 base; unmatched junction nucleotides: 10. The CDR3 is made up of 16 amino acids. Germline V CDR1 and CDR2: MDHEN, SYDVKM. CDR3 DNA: TGTGCCAGCAGCGCTCTAGCGGCGCTTGGCACAGATACGCAGTATTTT. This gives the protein CASSALAALGTDTQYF. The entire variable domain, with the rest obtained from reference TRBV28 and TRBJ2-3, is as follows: DVKVTQSSRYLVKRTGEKVFLECVQDMDHENMFWYRQDPGLGLRLIYFSYDVKMKEKGDIPEGYSVSREKKERFSLILESASTNQTSMYLCASSALAALGTDTQYFGPGTRLTVL.

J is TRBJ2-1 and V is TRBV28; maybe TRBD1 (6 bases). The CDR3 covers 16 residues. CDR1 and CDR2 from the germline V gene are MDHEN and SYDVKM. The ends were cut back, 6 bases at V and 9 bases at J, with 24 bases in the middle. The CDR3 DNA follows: TGTGCCAGCAGGTCACAGAGGACTGTTCAAGGGGGTGAGCAGTTCTTC. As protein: CASRSQRTVQGGEQFF.

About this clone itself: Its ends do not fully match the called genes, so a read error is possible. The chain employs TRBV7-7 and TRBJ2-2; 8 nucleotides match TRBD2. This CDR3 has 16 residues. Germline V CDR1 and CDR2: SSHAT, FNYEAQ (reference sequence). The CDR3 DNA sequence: TGTGCTAGCAGCTTAGACGGGGGGGCCTCTCCCGGGGAGCTGTTTTTT. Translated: CASSLDGGASPGELFF.

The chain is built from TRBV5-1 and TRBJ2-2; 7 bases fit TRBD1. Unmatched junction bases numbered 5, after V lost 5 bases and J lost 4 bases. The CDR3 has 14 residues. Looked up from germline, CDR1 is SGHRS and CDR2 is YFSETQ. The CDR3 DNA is TGCGCCAGCAGTTCGACAGGGAGCACCGGGGAGCTGTTTTTT. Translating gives CASSSTGSTGELFF.

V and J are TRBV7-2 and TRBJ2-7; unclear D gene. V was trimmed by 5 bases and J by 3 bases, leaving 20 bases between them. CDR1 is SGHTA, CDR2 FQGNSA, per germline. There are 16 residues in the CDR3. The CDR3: CASSPPPLRHFYEQYF. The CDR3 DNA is TGTGCCAGCAGCCCCCCGCCTTTGCGGCACTTCTACGAGCAGTACTTC.

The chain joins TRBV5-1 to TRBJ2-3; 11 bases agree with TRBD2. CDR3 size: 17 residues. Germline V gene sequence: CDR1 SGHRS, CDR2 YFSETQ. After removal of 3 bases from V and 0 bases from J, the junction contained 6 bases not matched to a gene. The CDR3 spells CASSSLTSGTSTDTQYF. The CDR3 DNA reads TGCGCCAGCAGCTCGCTGACTAGCGGGACTAGCACAGATACGCAGTATTTT.

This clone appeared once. The CDR3 sequence: CASSFFSGQGFYGYTF. The CDR3 DNA is TGTGCCAGCAGCTTTTTCTCGGGACAGGGGTTCTATGGCTACACCTTC. The J gene is TRBJ1-2, the V gene TRBV7-2, with 10 bases identical to TRBD1. The length of the CDR3 is 16 residues. Germline V gene sequence: CDR1 SGHTA, CDR2 FQGNSA. V dropped 3 bases and J dropped 4; count of bases not matched to a gene: 8. The full variable domain, rest sourced from reference TRBV7-2 and TRBJ1-2, is GAGVSQSPSNKVTEKGKDVELRCDPISGHTALYWYRQSLGQGLEFLIYFQGNSAPDKSGLPSDRFSAERTGGSVSTLTIQRTQQEDSAVYLCASSFFSGQGFYGYTFGSGTRLTVV.

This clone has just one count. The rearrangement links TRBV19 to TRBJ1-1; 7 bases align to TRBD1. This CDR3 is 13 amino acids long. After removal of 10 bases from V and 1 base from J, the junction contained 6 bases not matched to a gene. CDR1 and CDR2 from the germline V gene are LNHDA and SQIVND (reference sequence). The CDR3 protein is CAILGGWNTEAFF. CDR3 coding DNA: TGTGCCATTCTAGGGGGCTGGAACACTGAAGCTTTCTTT.

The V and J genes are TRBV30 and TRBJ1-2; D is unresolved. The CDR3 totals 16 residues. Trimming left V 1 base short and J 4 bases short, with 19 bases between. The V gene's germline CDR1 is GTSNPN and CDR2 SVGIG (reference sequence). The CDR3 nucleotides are TGTGCCTGGAGTGGCTCGGTGATCGGGGTAGGCTATGGCTACACCTTC. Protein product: CAWSGSVIGVGYGYTF.